The sequence of this TCR beta chain was determined in a study of T cell changes during pregnancy in multiple sclerosis. The protocol was immunoSEQ multiplex PCR, while the TCRdb copy is restricted to in-frame clones and leaves out a portion. The sample consists of 14,000 to 15,000 clones, around 85% of them appearing once. This sequence originates from a female donor with multiple sclerosis, enrolled in a pregnancy study. This specimen was CD8+ T cells from peripheral blood mononuclear cells, taken in the first trimester of pregnancy.

For the CDR3, the DNA is TGCGCCAGCAGCCAAGAGCCCCCGTGGACAGAGAACACTGAAGCTTTCTTT. It is translated as CASSQEPPWTENTEAFF. The rearrangement uses TRBV4-1 and TRBJ1-1; TRBD1 is a possible D gene (6 bases). CDR1 and CDR2 (germline): MGHRA, YSYEKL. The CDR3 contains 17 residues. The V end lost 0 bases, the J end lost 1 base, and 15 bases lay between the germline ends.